This entry describes one T cell receptor beta chain. The target antigen is unknown. Primed by a sample-barcoded 5' primer and a J-beta primer mix, a second PCR proceeded for about 6 to 12 cycles. Tags on each cDNA molecule came from a template-switch adaptor with 12 random nucleotides. CDR3-containing paired-end reads numbered at least 3 million in each sample. One entry per CDR3 protein results from TCRdb running MiXCR on the 5' RACE reads. The sample comprises fewer than 750,000 distinct CDR3 sequences, 52% of which are singletons, and roughly 12% rests with the top ten. Researchers report isolating at least 6 million PBMCs per sample. The data derive from a study of blood T cells in healthy people across ages. The CDR3 consists of 14 residues. From germline, CDR1 is SGDLS and CDR2 YYNGEE. The V end was cut by 4 bases, the J end by 2 bases, with 12 bases between. General study points: Per million T cells, the diversity of TCR beta decreased roughly linearly as age advanced.

The receptor was isolated from a woman of 80 years or more in good health. Sequenced material: blood. The chain recombines TRBV9 with TRBJ2-5; D might be TRBD1 or TRBD2, each matching 5 bases. The CDR3 bases are TGTGCCAGCAGCTCGAGAGGGGTACAAGAGACCCAGTACTTC. Its translation is CASSSRGVQETQYF.